This T cell receptor beta chain emerged from a study of naive and memory T cell subsets. The CDR3 covers 13 residues. Germline V gene data show CDR1 as MNHEY and CDR2 as SVGEGT. V lost 11 bases to trimming and J lost 5 bases, with 16 bases between them. In regard to this clonotype: The antigen is not known.

Ligated cDNA underwent four rounds of PCR with nested alpha and beta constant region primers and SP2. TCRdb redid the calling of the 5' RACE reads with MiXCR, one entry per CDR3 protein. The table includes more than 45,000 distinct CDR3 sequences, approximately 7.2% detected once. A UMI-containing oligonucleotide was joined by 3' ligation to the TCR cDNA template. Adult healthy volunteers gave 2.5 ml peripheral blood for whole-blood RNA. Cells were not sorted; total RNA input targeted roughly 1 to 1,100 ng. Study observations and caveats: TCR transcript changes with activation or differentiation may affect this RNA method.

J is TRBJ1-5 and V is TRBV6-2 or TRBV6-3; D may be TRBD1 (5 bases). The TCR comes from a male donor in good health. The CDR3 coding sequence is TGTGCCGGGGCGGTGGGCGGATATCAGCCCCAGCATTTT. Translation gives CAGAVGGYQPQHF.